Below are 31 T cell receptor beta chains sequenced from a single sample in a study of Tregs in tolerant kidney transplant recipients. The data were produced by immunoSEQ multiplex PCR, yet TCRdb's version contains in-frame clones alone and is incomplete. Here the sample spans approximately 60,000 clones, around 98% being singletons. The input for sequencing was Tregs from blood, taken before the transplant. Source of these receptors: a human donor who received a combined kidney and bone marrow transplant.

J is TRBJ2-5 and V is TRBV19; no firm D call. This CDR3 is 17 amino acids long. Looked up from germline, CDR1 is LNHDA and CDR2 is SQIVND (reference sequence). With 0 bases removed from V and 2 bases from J, the gap between germline ends came to 16 bases. The CDR3 nucleotides read TGTGCCAGTAGTATAGATCTAGTTGGTGTCAGACAAGAGACCCAGTACTTC. Amino acid sequence: CASSIDLVGVRQETQYF. Full variable domain (rest looked up from reference TRBV19 and TRBJ2-5): DGGITQSPKYLFRKEGQNVTLSCEQNLNHDAMYWYRQDPGQGLRLIYYSQIVNDFQKGDIAEGYSVSREKKESFPLTVTSAQKNPTAFYLCASSIDLVGVRQETQYFGPGTRLLVL.

The chain is built from TRBV5-1 and TRBJ2-3; D is perhaps TRBD2 (6 bases). The CDR3 totals 15 residues. Trimming pared 0 bases from V and 0 bases from J, leaving 8 bases between. The germline V gene encodes CDR1 SGHRS and CDR2 YFSETQ. The CDR3 DNA reads TGCGCCAGCAGCTTGGAGGCGGGGAGCACAGATACGCAGTATTTT. Translating gives CASSLEAGSTDTQYF.

The chain uses TRBV7-9 and TRBJ1-6; D unresolved. The V and J ends lost 7 bases and 3 bases respectively, with 13 bases between them. CDR1 is SEHNR and CDR2 is FQNEAQ in the germline V gene (reference sequence). CDR3 length: 15 amino acids. The CDR3 region has the DNA TGTGCCAGCAAATCAGGCAAAATCTATAATTCACCCCTCCACTTT. It is translated as CASKSGKIYNSPLHF.

This clone was picked up one time. The genes are TRBV29-1 and TRBJ2-6; the D is unclear. The V end was cut by 6 bases, the J end by 4 bases, with 13 bases between. The CDR3 length is 14 residues. CDR1 is SQVTM, CDR2 ANQGSEA, per germline. This CDR3 is CSVPSGSGANVLTF. The CDR3, as DNA: TGCAGCGTCCCATCCGGTTCGGGGGCCAACGTCCTGACTTTC.

The rearrangement uses TRBV2 and TRBJ2-5; 9 bases are a match to TRBD1. CDR1 and CDR2 (germline): SNHLY, FYNNEI. The ends lost 7 bases at V and 4 bases at J; junction bases unmatched: 13. The CDR3 has 16 amino acids. The CDR3 sequence is CASKITTGTGTETQYF. CDR3 nucleotides: TGTGCCAGCAAGATTACGACCGGGACAGGGACAGAGACCCAGTACTTC.

Only one count was recorded for this clone. This chain connects TRBV7-3 to TRBJ2-1, with a possible D match to TRBD2 (6 bases). The CDR3 totals 15 residues. Germline V gene sequence: CDR1 SGHTA, CDR2 FQGTGA. Deletions cut 5 bases from V and 0 bases from J, with 11 bases between. The DNA for the CDR3 is TGTGCCAGCAGCCCTCAAGCGGGCTCCTACAATGAGCAGTTCTTC. This sequence encodes CASSPQAGSYNEQFF.

The chain joins TRBV18 to TRBJ2-7, with 7 positions matching TRBD1. CDR1 is KGHSH, CDR2 LQKENI, per germline. Trimming cost V 1 base and J 5 bases; bases outside gene matches: 5. The CDR3 covers 14 residues. The CDR3 DNA reads TGTGCCAGCTCACCACTGGACAGGATAAACGAGCAGTACTTC. It codes for CASSPLDRINEQYF.

V usage is TRBV6-5 and J usage is TRBJ2-5; TRBD2 agrees at 8 bases. V lost 1 base to trimming and J lost 5 bases; unmatched junction nucleotides: 9. Germline CDR1 reads MNHEY; CDR2 reads SVGAGI. The CDR3 totals 16 residues. DNA of the CDR3: TGTGCCAGCAGTTACTTAAAGCGGGGGCTACGGGAGACCCAGTACTTC. Translation: CASSYLKRGLRETQYF.

This clone was counted a single time. The J gene is TRBJ1-2, the V gene TRBV2; 9 nucleotides match TRBD1. This CDR3 comprises 13 residues. After removal of 8 bases from V and 5 bases from J, the junction contained 6 bases not matched to a gene. Per germline, CDR1 SNHLY and CDR2 FYNNEI. The CDR3 is CASGTGQSYGYTF. The DNA for the CDR3 is TGTGCCAGCGGGACAGGGCAATCTTATGGCTACACCTTC.

The chain carries TRBV19 and TRBJ2-4, with D maybe TRBD2 (5 bases). This CDR3 region has 14 residues. V lost 6 bases and J lost 7, with 16 bases in between. Per the germline V gene, CDR1 is LNHDA and CDR2 is SQIVND (reference sequence). The CDR3 region is CASSGIFGMNIQYF. CDR3 sequence (DNA): TGTGCCAGTAGCGGGATCTTCGGTATGAACATTCAGTACTTC.

The rearrangement links TRBV4-1 to TRBJ1-6, with D possibly being TRBD1 (6 bases). CDR3 length: 16 amino acids. Per germline, CDR1 MGHRA and CDR2 YSYEKL. V was clipped by 3 bases and J by 9 bases, with 18 bases between them. The CDR3 region is CASSQQLTGFGSPLHF. CDR3 DNA sequence: TGCGCCAGCAGCCAGCAACTGACAGGATTTGGTTCACCCCTCCACTTT.

The chain has TRBV11-3 and TRBJ2-7; 7 bases match TRBD2. The ends lost 5 bases at V and 3 bases at J; junction bases unmatched: 1. This CDR3 region has 12 residues. Germline CDR1 SGHNT, CDR2 YENEEA. The CDR3 sequence: CASSRTSYEQYF. The CDR3 region has the DNA TGTGCCAGCAGCCGGACTAGCTACGAGCAGTACTTC.

The rearrangement links TRBV5-1 to TRBJ1-1, with 7 bases aligning to TRBD1. The length of the CDR3 is 12 residues. Per germline, CDR1 SGHRS and CDR2 YFSETQ. V gave up 5 bases and J gave up 4 bases; unmatched junction bases: 2. The CDR3 is CASSRQGTEAFF. The CDR3 nucleotides are TGCGCCAGCAGTCGACAGGGCACTGAAGCTTTCTTT.

The gene calls are TRBV5-5 and TRBJ1-6; 8 nucleotides align to TRBD1. Germline trimming cut 3 bases from V and 4 bases from J; bases unmatched to any gene: 6. The CDR3 has 16 amino acids. The V gene's germline CDR1 is SGHKS and CDR2 YYEKEE (reference sequence). CDR3 region: CASSWTGTGYNSPLHF. The CDR3 region has the DNA TGTGCCAGCAGCTGGACCGGGACAGGTTATAATTCACCCCTCCACTTT.

V gene TRBV30 combines with J gene TRBJ1-5, with a weak D call TRBD1 (5 bases). The CDR3 has 14 residues. Per germline, CDR1 GTSNPN and CDR2 SVGIG (reference sequence). Trimming left V 2 bases short and J 7 bases short, with 15 bases between. The CDR3 DNA sequence: TGTGCCTGGAGTCCGGGGGGATTGGGCCAGCCCCAGCATTTT. Protein sequence: CAWSPGGLGQPQHF.

The chain has TRBV6-1 and TRBJ1-5, with D possibly being TRBD1 (5 bases). The germline V gene encodes CDR1 MNHNS and CDR2 SASEGT. CDR3 size: 13 residues. The V gene lost 8 bases and the J gene lost 2 bases, with 10 bases spanning the gap. The CDR3 loop is CASGGDGNQPQHF. DNA for the CDR3: TGTGCCAGCGGGGGGGATGGCAATCAGCCCCAGCATTTT.

This sequence joins TRBV5-6 and TRBJ1-2; D is unclear. Germline assignment: CDR1 SGHDT and CDR2 YYEEEE. This CDR3 has 15 residues. V was trimmed by 3 bases and J by 4 bases, leaving 16 bases between them. The CDR3 sequence: CASSYLWTDIYGYTF. In DNA form, the CDR3 reads TGTGCCAGCAGCTACCTTTGGACTGACATCTATGGCTACACCTTC.

The V gene is TRBV18, the J gene TRBJ2-1, with 9 bases that match TRBD1. The CDR3 is made up of 17 amino acids. Trimming removed 4 bases from V and 3 bases from J; junction bases left unmatched: 10. Germline CDR1 and CDR2: KGHSH and LQKENI. The CDR3 DNA sequence: TGTGCCAGCTCACGTTCCACTGGGACAGGGATCTACAATGAGCAGTTCTTC. Its translation is CASSRSTGTGIYNEQFF.

This chain connects TRBV7-2 to TRBJ2-7; D is perhaps TRBD2 (6 bases). The V and J ends lost 3 bases and 2 bases respectively, with 11 bases between them. Germline values: CDR1 SGHTA, CDR2 FQGNSA. The CDR3 is 14 residues long. This chain's CDR3 is CASSLAGKAYEQYF. In DNA form, the CDR3 reads TGTGCCAGCAGCTTGGCGGGAAAGGCCTACGAGCAGTACTTC.

V usage is TRBV7-6 and J usage is TRBJ2-7; possibly TRBD1 for D (5 bases). V lost 5 bases and J 3 bases, leaving 11 bases between the germline ends. Germline CDR1 reads SGHVS; CDR2 reads FNYEAQ. The CDR3 is made up of 13 amino acids. The CDR3 region is CASSRDRYYEQYF. The CDR3 DNA reads as TGTGCCAGCAGCCGTGACAGATACTACGAGCAGTACTTC. The whole variable domain, filled in from reference TRBV7-6 and TRBJ2-7, reads GAGVSQSPRYKVTKRGQDVALRCDPISGHVSLYWYRQALGQGPEFLTYFNYEAQQDKSGLPNDRFSAERPEGSISTLTIQRTEQRDSAMYRCASSRDRYYEQYFGPGTRLTVT.

J is TRBJ1-1 and V is TRBV29-1, with 7 bases lining up with TRBD1. J gave up 7 bases and V 2 bases, and 10 bases lay outside the gene matches. CDR1 and CDR2 (germline): SQVTM, ANQGSEA. CDR3 length equals 14 residues. The CDR3 DNA is TGCAGCGTTGAACGGCGCGGGACAGCGATTGAAGCTTTCTTT. It translates to CSVERRGTAIEAFF.

The chain combines TRBV7-3 with TRBJ2-1; TRBD1 matches 11 bases. V lost 4 bases, J lost 4 bases, and 12 bases stayed unmatched. There are 18 residues in the CDR3. From germline, CDR1 is SGHTA and CDR2 FQGTGA. CDR3 DNA sequence: TGTGCCAGCAGCTCCCACTGGTTGGGACAGGGGGATTACAATGAGCAGTTCTTC. Amino acid sequence: CASSSHWLGQGDYNEQFF.

The chain links TRBV19 to TRBJ2-2; D remains ambiguous. The CDR3 is made up of 14 amino acids. Germline values: CDR1 LNHDA, CDR2 SQIVND (reference sequence). V was cut by 8 bases and J by 1 base, with 11 bases left in between. Here the CDR3 reads CASETVWNTGELFF. DNA of the CDR3: TGTGCCAGTGAAACGGTCTGGAACACCGGGGAGCTGTTTTTT.

This clone has just one count. This sequence joins TRBV30 and TRBJ2-6, with TRBD1 matching over 9 bases. Looked up from germline, CDR1 is GTSNPN and CDR2 is SVGIG (reference sequence). This CDR3 is built from 17 residues. The V and J ends lost 2 bases and 6 bases, in that order; junction bases with no gene match: 11. This chain's CDR3 is CAWSSRDRVFLANVLTF. The CDR3 DNA is TGTGCCTGGAGTTCCCGGGACAGGGTCTTCTTGGCCAACGTCCTGACTTTC.

The CDR3 loop reads CASQDRGVPYEQYF. The CDR3 coding sequence is TGTGCCAGCCAAGACAGGGGGGTCCCCTACGAGCAGTACTTC. This chain joins TRBV6-6 and TRBJ2-7; TRBD1 aligns across 9 bases. The length of the CDR3 is 14 residues. The junction had 7 bases not matched to a gene; V was cut back by 8 bases and J by 2 bases. CDR1 MNHNY and CDR2 SVGAGI come from the germline V gene (reference sequence).

The chain is built from TRBV30 and TRBJ1-2, with D tentatively TRBD1 (6 bases). V was shortened by 0 bases and J by 1 base, with 12 bases between the two germline ends. The CDR3 runs to 15 residues. Germline V gene data show CDR1 as GTSNPN and CDR2 as SVGIG (reference sequence). CDR3 nucleotide sequence: TGTGCCTGGAGTGTACCGGGCAGGGGTAACTATGGCTACACCTTC. Residues: CAWSVPGRGNYGYTF.

The chain recombines TRBV11-3 with TRBJ1-3; tentative D call: TRBD1 (5 bases). The ends were cut back, 4 bases at V and 3 bases at J, with 16 bases in the middle. This CDR3 is 16 amino acids long. Germline V gene sequence: CDR1 SGHNT, CDR2 YENEEA. CDR3 in amino acids: CASSSRRTTHGNTIYF. DNA of the CDR3: TGTGCCAGCAGCTCCCGCAGGACAACCCATGGAAACACCATATATTTT.

The rearrangement links TRBV5-1 to TRBJ2-1, with 9 bases lining up with TRBD1. CDR1 is SGHRS, CDR2 YFSETQ, per germline. The CDR3 totals 15 residues. Losses at the gene ends were 2 bases for V and 2 bases for J; bases not matched to a gene: 2. The CDR3 here is CASSFRDRAYNEQFF. CDR3 sequence (DNA): TGCGCCAGCAGCTTCCGGGACAGGGCCTACAATGAGCAGTTCTTC.

The chain couples TRBV18 to TRBJ2-7; 7 bases are shared with TRBD2. Germline V gene data show CDR1 as KGHSH and CDR2 as LQKENI. V shed 1 base, J shed 3 bases, and the junction held 0 bases outside the gene matches. This CDR3 is 13 amino acids long. CDR3 coding DNA: TGTGCCAGCTCACCACAGCGGGACTACGAGCAGTACTTC. Encoded protein: CASSPQRDYEQYF.

The chain is built from TRBV27 and TRBJ2-7; 8 nucleotides line up with TRBD2. The CDR3 length is 14 residues. Germline values: CDR1 MNHEY, CDR2 SMNVEV (reference sequence). The trim removed 3 bases at V and 2 bases at J, leaving 3 bases unmatched. CDR3 in amino acids: CASSFRGGTYEQYF. The CDR3 coding sequence is TGTGCCAGCAGTTTCCGGGGGGGAACCTACGAGCAGTACTTC.

The CDR3 loop reads CASSQLGQQNTEAFF. Here the CDR3 DNA reads TGTGCCAGCAGCCAACTTGGACAGCAGAACACTGAAGCTTTCTTT. V usage is TRBV4-2 and J usage is TRBJ1-1, with D tentatively TRBD1 (6 bases). The CDR3 is made up of 15 amino acids. V was pared by 2 bases and J by 1 base, with 11 bases between. Germline-derived CDR1 and CDR2 are LGHNA and YNFKEQ.